This record looks at one T cell receptor (beta chain) sequence and its context. These data originate in a study of blood T cell repertoires in COVID-19. Study information: Acute-phase and convalescent COVID-19 samples originated in the United States, Italy and Spain. T cells, B-cell-depleted T cells, or PBMCs supplied cDNA or gDNA.

V shed 9 bases and J shed 0 bases, with 15 bases lying between them. Germline CDR1 LNHNV, CDR2 YYDKDF (reference sequence). The CDR3 is 15 residues long. Per the original data handling: Cell counts per sample came from amplifying reference gene primers. Assay used: immunoSEQ multiplex PCR; TCRdb lists only in-frame clones, some missing. D and trimming were read from the DNA, whereas the V and J calls and clone size are those reported in that table. Of some 200,000 clones in the sample, around 89% were seen once. The receptor was derived from a man in his forties with active or convalescent COVID-19. The gene calls are TRBV15 and TRBJ2-1; D is possibly TRBD2 (6 bases). Sequences were obtained from peripheral blood. The CDR3 loop is CATGPSVSSYNEQFF. The CDR3 DNA reads as TGTGCCACTGGGCCTAGCGTCAGCTCCTACAATGAGCAGTTCTTC.